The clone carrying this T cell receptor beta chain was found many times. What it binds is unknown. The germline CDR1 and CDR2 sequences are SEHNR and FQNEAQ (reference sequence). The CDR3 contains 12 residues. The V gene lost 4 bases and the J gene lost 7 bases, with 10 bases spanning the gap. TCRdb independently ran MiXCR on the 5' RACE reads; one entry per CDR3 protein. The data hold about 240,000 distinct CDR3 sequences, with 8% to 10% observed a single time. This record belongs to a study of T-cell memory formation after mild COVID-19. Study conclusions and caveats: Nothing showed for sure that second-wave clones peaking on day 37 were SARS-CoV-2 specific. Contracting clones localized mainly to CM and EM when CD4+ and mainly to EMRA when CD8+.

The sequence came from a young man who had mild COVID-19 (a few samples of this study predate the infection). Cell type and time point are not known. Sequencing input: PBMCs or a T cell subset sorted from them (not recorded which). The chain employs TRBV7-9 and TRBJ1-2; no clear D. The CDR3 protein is CASSSENGGYTF. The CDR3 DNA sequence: TGTGCCAGCAGCTCCGAGAATGGTGGCTACACCTTC.